This T cell receptor beta chain was documented in a study of shared clonotypes between healthy human individuals. In germline, CDR1 is SGHDT, CDR2 YYEEEE. Trimming took 0 bases from V and 1 from J, leaving 7 bases between them. The CDR3 runs to 14 residues. Comment on this clone: Other DNA sequences from this sample encode an identical CDR3 as well.

The input for sorted-subset replicate PCRs was around 0.2 ug DNA, some 30,000 T cell genomes. Sequencing was performed with immunoSEQ multiplex PCR; in TCRdb, only in-frame clones are kept and a portion is missing. The data hold roughly 2 million clones, with approximately 95% observed a single time. This receptor was obtained from a man aged 18-30 years in good health. The sample was naive CD4+ T cells sorted from blood. Regarding subset: CD45RA+ positively selected. V is TRBV5-6 and J is TRBJ1-1, with D uncertain. CDR3 loop: CASSLGSKNTEAFF. For the CDR3, the DNA is TGTGCCAGCAGCTTGGGGTCCAAGAACACTGAAGCTTTCTTT. The variable domain in full, with the rest retrieved from reference TRBV5-6 and TRBJ1-1, is DAGVTQSPTHLIKTRGQQVTLRCSPKSGHDTVSWYQQALGQGPQFIFQYYEEEERQRGNFPDRFSGHQFPNYSSELNVNALLLGDSALYLCASSLGSKNTEAFFGQGTRLTVV.